This T cell receptor (beta chain) came from a study of control samples from healthy donors and cancer patients. Only in-frame clones appear in the TCRdb table, and some are missing; sequencing was by immunoSEQ multiplex PCR. The table records 65,000 to 80,000 clones, about nine tenths of them present only once. V gave up 5 bases and J gave up 2 bases, with 13 bases separating them. This CDR3 spans 14 amino acids. Per germline, CDR1 MNHEY and CDR2 SVGAGI. In its sample, this clone was seen a few times. The sample consisted of PBMCs. This chain links TRBV6-5 with TRBJ2-7; TRBD1 might be the D (6 bases). The sequence derives from a woman between 50 and 59 years old with colorectal cancer. The CDR3 loop is CASSLAQGTYEQYV. CDR3 sequence (DNA): TGTGCCAGCAGTCTCGCCCAGGGGACCTACGAGCAGTACGTC.